This T cell receptor beta chain stems from a study of PD-L1 blockade in urothelial cancer. Study context: Administration of atezolizumab to patients began around 2014, at 1,200 mg intravenously every 3 weeks. Median T cell yield from blood was over 130,000. Study observations and caveats: Pretreatment blood TCR clonality under the median forecast improved survival.

Comments on this clone: The antigen is not known.

Every PCR was spiked with synthetic TCR analog templates. Sequencing used immunoSEQ multiplex PCR; TCRdb keeps in-frame clones, though not all of them. The sample carries 40,000 to 45,000 clones, about 83% recorded once. Indicated time point: peripheral blood 6 weeks after treatment start. The sample consisted of PBMCs, taken around atezolizumab (anti-PD-L1) treatment. The receptor comes from a man between 60 and 75 years old with urothelial cancer.

For the CDR3, the DNA is TGTGCCAGCAGCTTCCGGACAGTTAGCACAGATACGCAGTATTTT. Encoded protein: CASSFRTVSTDTQYF. The chain uses TRBV5-8 and TRBJ2-3, with D perhaps matching TRBD1 (6 bases). The germline V and J ends were trimmed by 2 bases and 0 bases, with 10 bases remaining between them. CDR1 is SGHTS and CDR2 is YDEGEE in the germline V gene. This CDR3 contains 15 residues.